This entry describes one T cell receptor beta chain. Its antigen remains undetermined. No much larger clone is present one base from it, and per-base qualities are unavailable. The data stem from a study of blood T cell repertoires in COVID-19 (dated by TCRdb to 2020 to 2022). In the study overall: Samples from collaborators originated in the United States, Italy and Spain and spanned both the acute and convalescent phases of COVID-19. The prospective study material was composed of cDNA or gDNA derived from T cells, B-cell-depleted T cells, or PBMCs. Where HLA class I and class II types were available, the types were taken from metadata supplied by the sample provider, not from assay-based typing. Samples came from the ongoing ImmuneRACE study (first 160 participants) plus 1,254 subjects from 6 global collaborators. A freely available public database, intended as a resource for researchers studying the immune response to SARS-CoV-2, is where the repertoires were released. A de-identified subject ID, COVID-19 status, age in years and sex were almost always included in the sample metadata. Deeply sampled blood TCRbeta repertoires from subjects exposed to, actively infected with, or recovered from COVID-19 were included in the dataset. Broad study findings and their caveats: The amount of clinical and demographic metadata varied by source and participant and was provided uncurated.

TCRbeta CDR3 regions were amplified from genomic DNA using the immunoSEQ Assay, a bias-controlled multiplex PCR. The original methods were these. Within the assay, amplification of reference gene primers was used to estimate how many nucleated cells each sample contained. To quantify the absolute abundance of each unique TCRbeta CDR3 rearrangement, sequence reads were collapsed and filtered. For each sample, productive Simpson clonality was calculated as the square root of Simpson's diversity index across productive rearrangements. TCRdb provides this immuneACCESS table in a form limited to in-frame rearrangements. Some clones are lacking; in checked studies, under half of them reflect an unresolved V gene, and why the rest are absent is not known. The V and J calls and clone size are taken from that table; D and trimming were inferred from the DNA. For this sample there are under 200,000 clones; roughly 80% appear just once. In total, the top ten clones hold 4.5% to 6.5% of the sample.

The CDR3 runs 12 residues from the cysteine to the phenylalanine. Kept here is only the CDR3 DNA, which spans 36 bases and is read in frame from base 1. CDR1 and CDR2, looked up from the germline V gene, are MNHEY and SVGEGT. V gives up 5 bases and J gives up 4 bases, and the segment between their germline ends measures 8 bases. Participants in the prospective study were aged about 18 to 100 years, lived in over 20 United States geographic areas, and enrolled through a virtual design. Cohort assignment in the prospective study relied on participant-reported clinical history from a screening survey and a study questionnaire. In the prospective study, mobile phlebotomists collected whole blood, serum and a nasopharyngeal or oropharyngeal swab from each participant. Prospective study participants could optionally give additional blood draws and questionnaires over a roughly 2-month period. Before DNA extraction, blood samples from the prospective study were shipped at room temperature or frozen.

This sequence uses TRBV6-2 or TRBV6-3 and TRBJ1-1; there is no confident call for the D gene. Specimen: PBMCs or T cells enriched from blood (not recorded which). The TCR comes from a woman aged 55-70 years with acute COVID-19. The DNA sequence follows: TGTGCCAGCAGTACCGGTGTCACTGAAGCTTTCTTT. Translated, it reads CASSTGVTEAFF.